The 20 T cell receptor beta chains reported below all come from one sample, sequenced in a study of glioma-infiltrating T cells after dendritic cell vaccination. The data were produced by immunoSEQ multiplex PCR, yet TCRdb's version contains in-frame clones alone and is incomplete. The data hold some 70,000 clones, with about four fifths observed a single time. The sequencing used blood, collected before dendritic cell vaccination. These receptors all come from a human donor with glioblastoma.

The J gene is TRBJ1-1, the V gene TRBV2, with no clear D. Germline CDR1 SNHLY, CDR2 FYNNEI. The CDR3 runs to 15 residues. V was clipped by 3 bases and J by 4 bases, with 15 bases between them. This CDR3 is CASSDPLESRTEAFF. In DNA form, the CDR3 reads TGTGCCAGCAGTGATCCACTGGAGTCGCGCACTGAAGCTTTCTTT. Full variable domain (missing parts from reference TRBV2 and TRBJ1-1): EPEVTQTPSHQVTQMGQEVILRCVPISNHLYFYWYRQILGQKVEFLVSFYNNEISEKSEIFDDQFSVERPDGSNFTLKIRSTKLEDSAMYFCASSDPLESRTEAFFGQGTRLTVV.

This clone was found once. V gene TRBV5-1 combines with J gene TRBJ2-4, with 7 bases matching TRBD1. The CDR3 runs to 15 residues. Germline values: CDR1 SGHRS, CDR2 YFSETQ. Unmatched junction bases numbered 7, after V lost 2 bases and J lost 5 bases. CDR3 in amino acids: CASSLQDRVQNIQYF. CDR3 in DNA: TGCGCCAGCAGCTTACAAGACAGGGTCCAAAACATTCAGTACTTC.

The count of this clone is one. The CDR3 DNA reads as TGTGCCAGCAGCATCCTCAGGGCGCAGGATTCACCCCTCCACTTT. It yields the protein CASSILRAQDSPLHF. The V and J genes are TRBV7-9 and TRBJ1-6, with D perhaps matching TRBD1 (5 bases). CDR1 is SEHNR, CDR2 FQNEAQ, per germline (reference sequence). CDR3 length: 15 residues. V was shortened by 5 bases and J by 8 bases, with 16 bases between the two germline ends.

The rearrangement links TRBV5-6 to TRBJ2-5; D is uncertain. Germline CDR1 reads SGHDT; CDR2 reads YYEEEE. CDR3 size: 16 residues. V shed 1 base and J shed 5 bases, with 18 bases lying between them. The CDR3 loop is CASSLISRTVTETQYF. CDR3 bases: TGTGCCAGCAGCTTGATTAGTAGAACAGTAACGGAGACCCAGTACTTC.

The chain employs TRBV15 and TRBJ1-3; possibly TRBD1 for D (5 bases). Germline V lookup: CDR1 LNHNV, CDR2 YYDKDF (reference sequence). Trimming shortened V by 4 bases and J by 0 bases, and 13 bases separated the two germline ends. The CDR3 runs 16 residues. The CDR3 protein is CATSKEGPLSGNTIYF. The DNA for the CDR3 is TGTGCCACCAGCAAGGAGGGACCGCTCTCTGGAAACACCATATATTTT.

The V gene is TRBV5-1, the J gene TRBJ2-5; TRBD1 is a possible D gene (6 bases). V lost 0 bases, J lost 1 base, and 19 bases lay in between. This CDR3 region has 18 residues. Germline assignment: CDR1 SGHRS and CDR2 YFSETQ. In DNA, the CDR3 is TGCGCCAGCAGCTTGGGGTTGAAGGTTGGGGGCATCCAAGAGACCCAGTACTTC. The encoded protein is CASSLGLKVGGIQETQYF.

CDR3 sequence reads: CASSPREGGVNTEAFF. The CDR3 DNA sequence: TGTGCCAGTAGTCCCCGGGAAGGGGGGGTTAACACTGAAGCTTTCTTT. The chain uses TRBV19 and TRBJ1-1; a possible D gene is TRBD1 (6 bases). There are 16 residues in the CDR3. V was cut by 5 bases and J by 2 bases, with 18 bases left in between. Germline assignment: CDR1 LNHDA and CDR2 SQIVND (reference sequence).

The V and J genes are TRBV19 and TRBJ2-1; D remains unclear. CDR1 LNHDA and CDR2 SQIVND come from the germline V gene (reference sequence). V was pared by 4 bases and J by 1 base, with 5 bases between. The CDR3 is 13 residues long. The CDR3 here is CASSTGSYNEQFF. The CDR3 DNA follows: TGTGCCAGTAGTACAGGATCCTACAATGAGCAGTTCTTC.

This clone has just one count. This sequence joins TRBV30 and TRBJ2-5; 14 bases map to TRBD2. The CDR3 has 14 residues. The V gene's germline CDR1 is GTSNPN and CDR2 SVGIG (reference sequence). The V segment lost 8 bases and the J segment 4 bases; nucleotides outside the gene matches: 6. The CDR3 DNA is TGTGCCGGTTTTGGGACTAGCGGGGGAGAGACCCAGTACTTC. Translated, it gives CAGFGTSGGETQYF.

The J gene is TRBJ2-5, the V gene TRBV6-1, with TRBD2 identical over 7 bases. The CDR3 contains 16 residues. Germline V gene lookup returns CDR1 MNHNS and CDR2 SASEGT. Germline trimming cut 2 bases from V and 0 bases from J; bases unmatched to any gene: 6. The CDR3 here is CASSETGLGYQETQYF. CDR3 nucleotides: TGTGCCAGCAGTGAAACTGGACTAGGATACCAAGAGACCCAGTACTTC.

This clone was counted between two and nine times. The rearrangement joins TRBV5-1 to TRBJ2-2, with TRBD1 as a possible D gene (6 bases). Germline lookup yields CDR1 SGHRS and CDR2 YFSETQ. The V gene lost 7 bases and the J gene lost 2 bases, with 15 bases spanning the gap. The CDR3 extends over 15 amino acids. This chain's CDR3 is CASRPGQTNTGELFF. In nucleotides, the CDR3 is TGCGCCAGCCGGCCGGGACAAACCAACACCGGGGAGCTGTTTTTT.

This chain uses TRBV4-3 with TRBJ1-6; 9 positions agree with TRBD1. Germline-derived CDR1 and CDR2 are LGHNA and YSLEER. The V gene end was trimmed by 0 bases and the J gene end by 8 bases; junction bases not matched to a gene: 5. This CDR3 has 16 amino acids. The CDR3 sequence is CASSQELGQGYSPLHF. CDR3 coding DNA: TGCGCCAGCAGCCAAGAATTGGGACAGGGTTATTCACCCCTCCACTTT.

V usage is TRBV27 and J usage is TRBJ1-2, with 7 nucleotides matching TRBD1. The CDR3 consists of 14 residues. Germline V gene data show CDR1 as MNHEY and CDR2 as SMNVEV (reference sequence). With V trimmed by 1 base and J by 3 bases, 2 bases remained unmatched. The CDR3 DNA sequence: TGTGCCAGCAGTTTATACAGGGGCGACTATGGCTACACCTTC. Protein sequence: CASSLYRGDYGYTF.

The chain is built from TRBV5-1 and TRBJ1-2; 7 bases agree with TRBD1. Germline loops: CDR1 SGHRS, CDR2 YFSETQ. J was trimmed by 4 bases and V by 0 bases; bases with no gene match: 3. This CDR3 contains 14 residues. The CDR3 region has the DNA TGCGCCAGCAGCTTGGGACAGGGTGGCTATGGCTACACCTTC. Translating it yields CASSLGQGGYGYTF.

V is TRBV6-1 and J is TRBJ1-6, with a tentative D call TRBD1 (6 bases). CDR1 and CDR2 (germline): MNHNS, SASEGT. Trimming stripped 6 bases from V and 5 bases from J, with 11 bases between. This CDR3 has 14 residues. CDR3 DNA: TGTGCCAGCAGAGGACAGCAGAATAATTCACCCCTCCACTTT. Translation gives CASRGQQNNSPLHF.

The rearrangement joins TRBV7-9 to TRBJ1-1; TRBD1 agrees at 7 bases. With V trimmed by 5 bases and J by 4 bases, 10 bases remained unmatched. The germline gives CDR1 SEHNR, CDR2 FQNEAQ (reference sequence). This CDR3 spans 15 amino acids. CDR3 DNA sequence: TGTGCCAGCAGCAAAGGACAGGTCCAGCTCACTGAAGCTTTCTTT. The encoded protein is CASSKGQVQLTEAFF.

This rearrangement joins TRBV4-1 to TRBJ2-5, with 8 positions matching TRBD1. Trimming at V came to 2 bases and at J to 4 bases, leaving 12 bases not matched to a gene. The CDR3 totals 17 residues. Per the germline V gene, CDR1 is MGHRA and CDR2 is YSYEKL. The CDR3 DNA follows: TGCGCCAGCAGCCAACCCTACCAAGGACAGGGATTAGAGACCCAGTACTTC. Residues: CASSQPYQGQGLETQYF.

This chain's CDR3 is CASSPTREGATNEKLFF. The CDR3 bases are TGTGCCAGCAGCCCGACGAGGGAAGGTGCAACTAATGAAAAACTGTTTTTT. The rearrangement links TRBV5-5 to TRBJ1-4; D gene unclear. Per germline, CDR1 SGHKS and CDR2 YYEKEE (reference sequence). The CDR3 is made up of 17 amino acids. Trimming left V 4 bases short and J 0 bases short, with 16 bases between.

This clone has a handful of counts. The J gene is TRBJ2-2, the V gene TRBV4-2; 12 bases match TRBD2. V lost 0 bases, J lost 4 bases, and 9 bases stayed unmatched. The CDR3 has 19 residues. Per germline, CDR1 LGHNA and CDR2 YNFKEQ. For the CDR3, the DNA is TGTGCCAGCAGCCAAGAATCGGCTAGCGGGGGGGATGGCACCGGGGAGCTGTTTTTT. Protein sequence: CASSQESASGGDGTGELFF.

The V call is TRBV7-9, the J call TRBJ1-4, with 8 positions matching TRBD1. The V and J ends lost 4 bases and 4 bases, in that order; junction bases with no gene match: 5. CDR1 and CDR2 from the germline V gene are SEHNR and FQNEAQ (reference sequence). The CDR3 totals 15 residues. CDR3: CASSSGDRLNEKLFF. CDR3 bases: TGTGCCAGCAGCTCGGGGGACAGGCTTAATGAAAAACTGTTTTTT.